This TCR beta chain was sequenced for a study of cytomegalovirus exposure and HLA in healthy donors. Note on this clone: Antigen unknown.

Overall study results and limits: CMV antigen specificity of a few CMV-associated chains was confirmed in vitro. In the analysis, some V segments, TRBV6-2 and TRBV6-3 included, were excluded as indistinguishable.

Unmatched junction bases numbered 15, after V lost 7 bases and J lost 0 bases. This CDR3 is built from 17 residues. Germline loops: CDR1 SQVTM, CDR2 ANQGSEA. The PCR had 60 Vbeta and 13 Jbeta primers. Under the authors' procedure: Around 80 million unique TCR beta chains, approximately 11 million of them shared, were counted by a later analysis. Sequencing used immunoSEQ multiplex PCR; TCRdb keeps in-frame clones, though not all of them. V, J and clone size were drawn from that table, and D and trimming were deduced from the DNA. This sample has about 99,000 clones, with 60% to 80% found just once. The V and J genes are TRBV29-1 and TRBJ2-1, with 7 bases identical to TRBD1. The sample consisted of PBMCs. This TCR came from a man aged 35 to 55 in good health and CMV-seronegative. CDR3 in amino acids: CSARDRPLRSSYNEQFF. The CDR3 region has the DNA TGCAGCGCGAGGGACAGACCCTTGAGAAGCTCCTACAATGAGCAGTTCTTC.